Listed below are T cell receptor beta chains from one sample, sequenced in a study of blood T cell repertoires in COVID-19. Clones were read by immunoSEQ multiplex PCR, and TCRdb kept only the in-frame ones, dropping some. The data show about 190,000 clones, with about four fifths seen just once and approximately 6.2% held by the top ten. Source material: peripheral blood. All receptors derive from a woman aged 40 to 50 with acute or convalescent COVID-19. The CDR3 runs from the conserved cysteine through the conserved F or W. A D gene is named only where the DNA matches it firmly. Some rows mark clone size as missing; the rest say once, few, many or name a class of expanded clone.

j_call,v_call,clone_size,d_call,cdr3_aa,cdr3_nt
TRBJ1-5,TRBV27,NA,NA,CASSFSAARGAQHF,TGTGCCAGCAGTTTTTCGGCCGCACGTGGAGCCCAGCATTTT
TRBJ2-3,TRBV7-2,NA,TRBD2,CASSLAPRLAGEGTDTQYF,TGTGCCAGCAGCTTAGCCCCCAGACTAGCGGGGGAGGGGACAGATACGCAGTATTTT
TRBJ1-1,TRBV10-2,NA,TRBD1,CASNRGMNTEAFF,TGCGCCAGCAACAGGGGGATGAACACTGAAGCTTTCTTT
TRBJ1-2,TRBV20-1,NA,TRBD1,CSAGDSYGYTF,TGCAGTGCTGGGGACAGCTATGGCTACACCTTC
TRBJ2-2,TRBV18,NA,NA,CASSPARARSGELFF,TGTGCCAGCTCACCAGCCAGGGCCAGGTCCGGGGAGCTGTTTTTT
TRBJ2-5,TRBV28,NA,NA,CASSLTPEIETQYF,TGTGCCAGCAGTTTGACACCGGAAATAGAGACCCAGTACTTC
TRBJ2-5,TRBV6-5,NA,TRBD2,CASSYSREQTQYF,TGTGCCAGCAGTTACTCGCGGGAGCAGACCCAGTACTTC
TRBJ1-2,TRBV12-3/TRBV12-4,NA,NA,CASSPGQRNGYTF,TGTGCCAGCAGCCCTGGACAGAGGAATGGCTACACCTTC
TRBJ1-3,TRBV3-1/TRBV3-2,once,NA,CASSQDRVSGNTIYF,TGTGCCAGCAGCCAAGATCGGGTCAGCGGAAACACCATATATTTT
TRBJ2-2,TRBV28,NA,NA,CASSLRLLTGELFF,TGTGCCAGCAGTTTGAGACTGTTAACCGGGGAGCTGTTTTTT
TRBJ2-1,TRBV19,NA,NA,CASSSQGGEFF,TGTGCCAGTAGTTCCCAGGGTGGGGAGTTCTTC
TRBJ1-5,TRBV7-6,NA,NA,CASSLKQGPNTPQHF,TGTGCCAGCAGCTTAAAGCAGGGTCCAAATACGCCCCAGCATTTT
TRBJ2-2,TRBV18,NA,NA,CASSRDLTTGELFF,TGTGCCAGCTCTCGGGACTTAACGACCGGGGAGCTGTTTTTT
TRBJ2-1,TRBV9,NA,NA,CASSVDLAYEQFF,TGTGCCAGCAGCGTAGACCTAGCGTATGAGCAGTTCTTC
TRBJ2-7,TRBV2,NA,NA,CASSEQAYEQYF,TGTGCCAGCAGTGAACAAGCGTACGAGCAGTACTTC
TRBJ2-3,TRBV7-9,NA,NA,CAYPVRSGTDTQYF,TGTGCCTATCCTGTCCGATCGGGCACAGATACGCAGTATTTT
TRBJ2-2,TRBV5-1,NA,TRBD2,CASSTPGLAGGKDTGELFF,TGCGCCAGCAGCACACCGGGACTAGCGGGGGGTAAGGACACCGGGGAGCTGTTTTTT
TRBJ1-5,TRBV6-1,NA,NA,CASSEWEDQPQHF,TGTGCCAGCAGTGAGTGGGAGGATCAGCCCCAGCATTTT
TRBJ1-5,TRBV7-9,NA,NA,CASSLGTGSPNQPQHF,TGTGCCAGCAGCTTAGGAACAGGGAGCCCTAATCAGCCCCAGCATTTT
TRBJ1-3,TRBV19,NA,NA,CASSMGLSGNTIYF,TGTGCCAGTAGTATGGGACTGTCTGGAAACACCATATATTTT
TRBJ2-1,TRBV6-5,NA,TRBD2,CASSLSGRDEQFF,TGTGCCAGCAGTCTCAGCGGGAGAGATGAGCAGTTCTTC
TRBJ2-3,TRBV27,NA,TRBD2,CASSLMAGGPRTDTQYF,TGTGCCAGCAGTTTAATGGCGGGAGGGCCACGCACAGATACGCAGTATTTT
TRBJ1-1,TRBV12-3/TRBV12-4,NA,NA,CASSLVSVSEAFF,TGTGCCAGCAGTTTAGTTTCTGTTAGTGAAGCTTTCTTT
TRBJ1-1,TRBV12-3/TRBV12-4,NA,NA,CASSLAEAAEAFF,TGTGCCAGCAGTTTAGCGGAGGCAGCCGAAGCTTTCTTT
TRBJ2-1,TRBV5-5,NA,NA,CASIISGSSYNEQFF,TGTGCCAGCATCATTAGCGGTAGCTCCTACAATGAGCAGTTCTTC
TRBJ1-4,TRBV6-1,NA,TRBD1,CASSETGGSGNEKLFF,TGTGCCAGCAGTGAGACAGGGGGCTCCGGCAATGAAAAACTGTTTTTT
TRBJ1-2,TRBV6-5,NA,NA,CASSYSMAGVYGYTF,TGTGCCAGCAGTTACTCGATGGCAGGGGTCTATGGCTACACCTTC
TRBJ1-6,TRBV9,once,TRBD1,CASSSGDSYNSPLHF,TGTGCCAGCAGCTCGGGGGACAGCTATAATTCACCCCTCCACTTT
TRBJ1-1,TRBV9,NA,NA,CASSVYGGTEAFF,TGTGCCAGCTCGGTTTATGGGGGGACTGAAGCTTTCTTT
TRBJ2-1,TRBV2,NA,TRBD2,CASSEALLIFLPLIAREEYEQFF,TGTGCCAGCAGTGAAGCGCTTCTTATCTTCTTGCCACTTATTGCGCGGGAGGAATATGAGCAGTTCTTC
TRBJ1-1,TRBV5-1,NA,NA,CASAGAPGYDTEAFF,TGCGCCAGCGCGGGAGCCCCCGGGTATGATACTGAAGCTTTCTTT
TRBJ2-5,TRBV7-2,NA,NA,CASRSSRNQETQYF,TGTGCCAGCAGGAGTTCCAGGAACCAAGAGACCCAGTACTTC
TRBJ2-2,TRBV5-6,NA,TRBD2,CASSFGGAGELFF,TGTGCCAGCAGCTTCGGGGGGGCCGGGGAGCTGTTTTTT
TRBJ2-3,TRBV4-1,NA,NA,CASSQPGRTDTQYF,TGCGCCAGCAGCCAACCAGGGCGCACAGATACGCAGTATTTT
TRBJ1-1,TRBV30,NA,NA,CAWRQPDRNTEAFF,TGTGCCTGGAGGCAACCGGACAGGAACACTGAAGCTTTCTTT
TRBJ2-7,TRBV5-4,NA,NA,CASSASGYEQYF,TGTGCCAGCAGCGCCAGCGGGTACGAGCAGTACTTC
TRBJ2-5,TRBV5-1,NA,NA,CASRGGQNQETQYF,TGCGCCAGCAGGGGGGGACAGAACCAAGAGACCCAGTACTTC
TRBJ2-4,TRBV28,once,NA,CASSSSSAGHGNIQYF,TGTGCCAGCAGTTCCTCGTCTGCTGGACACGGAAACATTCAGTACTTC
TRBJ2-1,TRBV10-3,NA,NA,CAISESWGGFEQFF,TGTGCCATCAGTGAGTCGTGGGGGGGCTTTGAGCAGTTCTTC
TRBJ1-2,TRBV5-5,NA,TRBD1,CASSYGQGNYGYTF,TGTGCCAGCAGCTACGGACAGGGTAACTATGGCTACACCTTC
TRBJ2-3,TRBV19,NA,NA,CASSIEGATDTQYF,TGTGCCAGTAGTATTGAGGGCGCCACAGATACGCAGTATTTT